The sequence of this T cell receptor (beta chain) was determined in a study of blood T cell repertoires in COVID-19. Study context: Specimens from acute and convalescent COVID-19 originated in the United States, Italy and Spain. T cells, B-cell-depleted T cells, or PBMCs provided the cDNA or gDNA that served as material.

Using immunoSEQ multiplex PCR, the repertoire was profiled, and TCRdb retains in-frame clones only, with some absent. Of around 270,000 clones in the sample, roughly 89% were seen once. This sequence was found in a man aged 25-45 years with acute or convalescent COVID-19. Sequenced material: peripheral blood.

CDR3: CASSSEAGTGEQYF. CDR3 nucleotides: TGTGCCAGCAGCTCCGAGGCGGGGACGGGGGAGCAGTACTTC. The chain couples TRBV13 to TRBJ2-7, with D perhaps matching TRBD2 (6 bases). Trimming stripped 4 bases from V and 7 bases from J, with 17 bases between. Per the germline V gene, CDR1 is PRHDT and CDR2 is FYEKMQ (reference sequence). The CDR3 is 14 amino acids.